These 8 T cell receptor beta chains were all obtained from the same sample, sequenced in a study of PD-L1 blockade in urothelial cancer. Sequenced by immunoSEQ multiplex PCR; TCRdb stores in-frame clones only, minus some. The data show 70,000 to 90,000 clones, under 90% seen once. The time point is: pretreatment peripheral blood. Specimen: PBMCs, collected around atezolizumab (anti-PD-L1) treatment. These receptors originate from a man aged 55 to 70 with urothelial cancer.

The CDR3 spells CASSAYQGMPQHF. The DNA of the CDR3 is TGTGCCAGCAGCGCCTACCAGGGAATGCCCCAGCATTTT. This rearrangement joins TRBV2 to TRBJ1-5, with D perhaps TRBD1 (5 bases). CDR3 size: 13 residues. Trimming shortened V by 6 bases and J by 9 bases, and 15 bases separated the two germline ends. Germline-derived CDR1 and CDR2 are SNHLY and FYNNEI.

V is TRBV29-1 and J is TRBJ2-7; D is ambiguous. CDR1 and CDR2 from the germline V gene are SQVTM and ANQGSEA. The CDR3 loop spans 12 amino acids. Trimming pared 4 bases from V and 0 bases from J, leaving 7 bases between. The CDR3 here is CSVATDSYEQYF. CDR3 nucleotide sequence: TGCAGCGTTGCCACAGACTCCTACGAGCAGTACTTC.

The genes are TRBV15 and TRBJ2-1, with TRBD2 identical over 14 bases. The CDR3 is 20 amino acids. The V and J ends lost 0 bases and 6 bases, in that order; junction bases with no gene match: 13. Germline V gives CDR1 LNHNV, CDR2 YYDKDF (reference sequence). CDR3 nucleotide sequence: TGTGCCACCAGCAGAGAGACGACTAGCGGGAGGGTGGGGGAGATCAATGAGCAGTTCTTC. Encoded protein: CATSRETTSGRVGEINEQFF.

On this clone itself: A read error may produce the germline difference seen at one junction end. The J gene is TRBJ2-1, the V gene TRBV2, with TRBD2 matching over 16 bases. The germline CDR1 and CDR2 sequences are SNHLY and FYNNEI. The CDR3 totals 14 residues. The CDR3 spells CASSSGTSGGARIF. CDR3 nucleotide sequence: TGTGCCAGCAGTTCTGGGACTAGCGGGGGGGCTCGGATCTTC.

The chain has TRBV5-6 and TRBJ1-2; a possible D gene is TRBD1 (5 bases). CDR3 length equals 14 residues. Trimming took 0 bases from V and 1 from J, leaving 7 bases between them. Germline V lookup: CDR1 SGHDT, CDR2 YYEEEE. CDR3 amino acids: CASSLDRINYGYTF. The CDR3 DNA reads TGTGCCAGCAGCTTGGACAGGATTAACTATGGCTACACCTTC.

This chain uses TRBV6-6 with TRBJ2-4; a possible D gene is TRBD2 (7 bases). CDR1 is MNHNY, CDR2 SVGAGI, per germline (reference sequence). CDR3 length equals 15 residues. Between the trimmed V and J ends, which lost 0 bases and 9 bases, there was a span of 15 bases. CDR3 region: CASSYSGGASAIQYF. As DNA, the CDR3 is TGTGCCAGCAGTTACTCGGGGGGGGCGTCTGCCATTCAGTACTTC.

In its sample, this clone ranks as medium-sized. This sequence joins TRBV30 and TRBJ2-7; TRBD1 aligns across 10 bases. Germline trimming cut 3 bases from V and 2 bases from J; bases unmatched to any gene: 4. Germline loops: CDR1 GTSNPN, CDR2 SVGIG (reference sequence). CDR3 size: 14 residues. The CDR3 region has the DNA TGTGCCTGGAGCCTGGGGACAGGGGCCTACGAGCAGTACTTC. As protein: CAWSLGTGAYEQYF.

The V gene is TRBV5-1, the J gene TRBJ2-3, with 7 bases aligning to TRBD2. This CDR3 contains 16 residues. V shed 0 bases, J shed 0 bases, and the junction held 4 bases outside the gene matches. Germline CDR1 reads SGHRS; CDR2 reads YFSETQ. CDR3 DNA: TGCGCCAGCAGCTTGGTCCTAGCGGCTAGCACAGATACGCAGTATTTT. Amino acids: CASSLVLAASTDTQYF.